This record concerns one TCR beta chain sequence. Its specificity is unknown. PCR employed 60 Vbeta and 13 Jbeta primers. Produced via immunoSEQ multiplex PCR; TCRdb's table is partial and in-frame only. In the table there are 140,000 to 150,000 clones, 75% to 80% of which are singletons. It was healthy bone marrow donors who served as donors. This sample was included in a study of cytomegalovirus exposure and HLA in healthy donors. Broader study findings: Association of 16,951 TCR beta sequences with HLA alleles was found at 0.05 false discovery rate in a later analysis.

Per germline, CDR1 KGHSH and CDR2 LQKENI. V was clipped by 1 base and J by 2 bases, with 6 bases between them. The CDR3 covers 13 residues. The sample was PBMCs. The chain has TRBV18 and TRBJ2-7, with D possibly TRBD2 on 5 matching bases. The receptor was derived from a male donor in good health and CMV-seronegative. The CDR3 region has the DNA TGTGCCAGCTCACCACGAGCGGCCTACGAGCAGTACTTC. Encoded protein: CASSPRAAYEQYF.